Listed here are 8 T cell receptor beta chains from one sample, sequenced in a study of blood T cell repertoires in COVID-19. Data came from immunoSEQ multiplex PCR; TCRdb stores just in-frame clones and leaves some out. Of approximately 230,000 clones in the sample, approximately 80% were seen once. Sequenced material: PBMCs or T cells enriched from blood (not recorded which). These receptors originate from a man between 35 and 55 years old who had recovered from COVID-19.

This sequence joins TRBV5-1 and TRBJ2-3, with 7 bases matching TRBD2. Germline values: CDR1 SGHRS, CDR2 YFSETQ. V trimming: 6 bases; J trimming: 4 bases; junction bases outside the gene matches: 5. The CDR3 is 13 amino acids. The CDR3, as DNA: TGCGCCAGCAACCCGGCGGGGGCAGATACGCAGTATTTT. Encoded protein: CASNPAGADTQYF.

The chain joins TRBV4-3 to TRBJ1-1; D possibly corresponds to TRBD1 (5 bases). Per germline, CDR1 LGHNA and CDR2 YSLEER. The CDR3 contains 16 residues. V dropped 0 bases and J dropped 0 bases, with 11 bases sitting between them. The CDR3 sequence: CASSQDRGTLNTEAFF. The CDR3 DNA follows: TGCGCCAGCAGCCAAGATCGGGGGACTTTGAACACTGAAGCTTTCTTT.

To note about this clone: This specimen includes other DNA sequences encoding the same CDR3. The rearrangement joins TRBV5-1 to TRBJ2-3; TRBD2 aligns across 7 bases. From germline, CDR1 is SGHRS and CDR2 YFSETQ. This CDR3 has 15 residues. V shed 0 bases, J shed 1 base, and the junction held 2 bases outside the gene matches. The CDR3 is CASSLGLAGTDTQYF. The CDR3 DNA is TGCGCCAGCAGCTTGGGGCTAGCGGGCACAGATACGCAGTATTTT.

This rearrangement joins TRBV27 to TRBJ1-6, with 7 bases aligning to TRBD1. In germline, CDR1 is MNHEY, CDR2 SMNVEV (reference sequence). This CDR3 has 14 residues. V shed 7 bases and J 8 bases; nucleotides not matched to a gene: 8. CDR3 residues: CASTLQGWDSPLHF. CDR3 nucleotide sequence: TGTGCCAGCACATTACAGGGGTGGGATTCACCCCTCCACTTT.

The count of this clone is one. The chain is built from TRBV3-1 (or the pseudogene TRBV3-2) and TRBJ2-1; TRBD2 matches 7 bases. Germline V CDR1 and CDR2: LGHDT, YNNKEL (reference sequence). This CDR3 contains 15 residues. V lost 0 bases and J lost 5; bases outside the gene matches: 4. The CDR3 region is CASSQDRLANNEQFF. Here the CDR3 DNA reads TGTGCCAGCAGCCAAGACAGACTAGCCAACAATGAGCAGTTCTTC.

The chain couples TRBV27 to TRBJ2-5; 12 nucleotides match TRBD1. CDR3 length: 16 residues. From germline, CDR1 is MNHEY and CDR2 SMNVEV (reference sequence). Germline trimming cut 9 bases from V and 3 bases from J; bases unmatched to any gene: 11. The CDR3 sequence is CASASPGTGGEETQYF. CDR3 in DNA: TGTGCCAGTGCCAGCCCCGGGACAGGGGGCGAAGAGACCCAGTACTTC.

The chain combines TRBV11-1 with TRBJ2-3; possible D gene TRBD2, 5 bases. V was pared by 5 bases and J by 0 bases, with 9 bases between. The CDR3 is 14 amino acids. Looked up from germline, CDR1 is SGHAT and CDR2 is FQDESV (reference sequence). The CDR3 bases are TGTGCCAGCAGCCCCGGGGTCAGCACAGATACGCAGTATTTT. Translated, it gives CASSPGVSTDTQYF.

This clone showed up many times. V gene TRBV9 combines with J gene TRBJ2-7; 7 bases line up with TRBD1. CDR3 length: 14 amino acids. The germline gives CDR1 SGDLS, CDR2 YYNGEE. The V and J ends lost 1 base and 2 bases, in that order; junction bases with no gene match: 3. The CDR3 spells CASSVQGVPYEQYF. CDR3 bases: TGTGCCAGCAGCGTACAGGGGGTACCCTACGAGCAGTACTTC.